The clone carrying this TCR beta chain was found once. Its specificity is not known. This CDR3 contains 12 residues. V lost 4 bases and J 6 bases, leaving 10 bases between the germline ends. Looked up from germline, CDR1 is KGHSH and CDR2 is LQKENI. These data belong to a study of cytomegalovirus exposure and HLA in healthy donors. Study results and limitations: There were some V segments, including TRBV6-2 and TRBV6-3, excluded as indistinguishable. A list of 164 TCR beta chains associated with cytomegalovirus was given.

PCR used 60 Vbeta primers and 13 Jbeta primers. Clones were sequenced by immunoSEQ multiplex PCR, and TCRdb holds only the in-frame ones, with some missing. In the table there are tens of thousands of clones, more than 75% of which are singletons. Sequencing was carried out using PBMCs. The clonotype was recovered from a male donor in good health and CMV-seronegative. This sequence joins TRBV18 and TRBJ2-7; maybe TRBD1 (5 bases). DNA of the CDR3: TGTGCCAGCTCACGGGGCGACAGCGAGCAGTACTTC. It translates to CASSRGDSEQYF.